This T cell receptor beta chain was identified in a study of T cell changes during pregnancy in multiple sclerosis. Repertoires were generated with immunoSEQ multiplex PCR, while TCRdb's copy carries only in-frame clones and drops some. In the table there are some 100,000 clones, about nine tenths of which are singletons. The CDR3 length is 14 residues. CDR1 is MNHEY, CDR2 SMNVEV, per germline (reference sequence). V was clipped by 3 bases and J by 1 base; unmatched bases: 1. The TCR comes from a female donor with multiple sclerosis, enrolled in a pregnancy study. The sequencing used peripheral blood, collected in the second trimester of pregnancy. This chain uses TRBV27 with TRBJ2-3; 7 bases map to TRBD1. The CDR3: CASSFQGGTDTQYF. The CDR3 bases are TGTGCCAGCAGTTTTCAGGGGGGCACAGATACGCAGTATTTT.